This T cell receptor beta chain is drawn from a study of OX40 agonist ivuxolimab in advanced cancers. Study-level information: The study reported partial responses in three patients: one hepatocellular carcinoma, two cutaneous melanoma.

With 7 bases removed from V and 4 bases from J, the gap between germline ends came to 19 bases. CDR1 is MDHEN and CDR2 is SYDVKM in the germline V gene. This CDR3 is built from 15 residues. Overall study findings and caveats: There were also nonresponders showing low normalized T-cell clonal expansion. More expanded clones were seen, on average, in CD8+ T cells than in CD4+.

This clone was seen only a few times. Antigen unknown. Sequencing was performed with immunoSEQ multiplex PCR; in TCRdb, only in-frame clones are kept and a portion is missing. The sample yields approximately 60,000 clones, over 85% seen once. No patient had autoimmune disease or received systemic immunosuppression. The gene calls are TRBV28 and TRBJ1-2; D ambiguous. This clonotype originated in an adult with an advanced solid tumor such as melanoma, head and neck, liver or kidney cancer. Sequences were derived from CD4+ or CD8+ T cells sorted from blood, sampled in a trial of the OX40 agonist ivuxolimab. DNA for the CDR3: TGTGCCAGCAATGCCCCCGGACGGAGGTTCTATGGCTACACCTTC. Its translation is CASNAPGRRFYGYTF.